Below are 13 T cell receptor beta chains sequenced from a single sample in a study of blood T cells in healthy people across ages (dated by TCRdb to the mid-2010s). Library creation used 5' RACE. Instrument on record: Illumina HiSeq 2500. A second PCR of about 6 to 11 cycles was run with a J-beta primer mix and a sample-barcoded 5' primer. TCRdb reworked the public reads: Q25 trimming with fastp, MiXCR clone assembly, productive beta chains retained. Each CDR3 protein appears once, grouped with its most common genes and DNA. For this sample there are about a million distinct CDR3 sequences; about 44% appear just once. In total, the top ten clones hold 13% of the sample. Specimen: blood. The receptors originated from a man aged 25 to 40 in good health.

The genes are TRBV9 and TRBJ2-7; D may be TRBD1 (5 bases). The CDR3 totals 13 residues. Between the trimmed V and J ends, which lost 4 bases and 7 bases, there was a span of 15 bases. In germline, CDR1 is SGDLS, CDR2 YYNGEE. The CDR3 region is CASSFQGYNEQYF. The CDR3 coding sequence is TGTGCCAGCAGCTTTCAGGGATATAATGAGCAGTACTTC.

This clonotype was found once. At one end the junction does not follow the germline gene, possibly because of a read error. This sequence joins TRBV6-1 and TRBJ2-5; either TRBD1 or TRBD2 may supply D (6 bases each). The CDR3 runs 14 residues. The germline V gene has CDR1 MNHNS and CDR2 SASEGT. CDR3 DNA: TGCGCCAGCAGTGAGATCGGGGGCCGAGAGACCCAGTACTTC. Its translation: CASSEIGGRETQYF.

The J gene is TRBJ2-1, the V gene TRBV12-3 or TRBV12-4; 9 bases align to TRBD1. With 3 bases clipped from V and 6 bases from J, the junction kept 6 bases outside the gene matches. The CDR3 consists of 15 residues. The CDR3 bases are TGTGCCAGCAGTTTTGGACAGGGGAGGGGCAATGAGCAGTTCTTC. This sequence encodes CASSFGQGRGNEQFF.

This clonotype was seen a few times. V and J are TRBV4-1 and TRBJ1-1; D is perhaps TRBD1 (6 bases). This CDR3 is built from 13 residues. Per the germline V gene, CDR1 is MGHRA and CDR2 is YSYEKL. V gave up 6 bases and J gave up 4 bases, with 12 bases separating them. Here the CDR3 DNA reads TGCGCCAGCAGACCGGGACAAGGCACTGAAGCTTTCTTT. Protein: CASRPGQGTEAFF.

V is TRBV4-2 and J is TRBJ2-1; D may be TRBD2 (7 bases). The J call may not be correct, given that the DNA end is closer to TRBJ2-7. Germline assignment: CDR1 LGHNA and CDR2 YNFKEQ. CDR3 length equals 17 residues. Written as DNA, the CDR3 is TGTGCCAGCAGCCAAATAGGGGCGGGGGCCTCCTACAATGAGCAGTACTTC. Translating gives CASSQIGAGASYNEQYF.

Concerning this clonotype itself: This may be a read error, as it is one base from a much larger clone. The chain employs TRBV9 and TRBJ1-2; 7 bases map to TRBD1. Germline V gene data show CDR1 as SGDLS and CDR2 as YYNGEE. V lost 3 bases to trimming and J lost 4 bases; unmatched junction nucleotides: 18. The length of the CDR3 is 18 residues. The CDR3 sequence: CASSARGQVAYRIYGYTF. CDR3 DNA: TGTGCCAGCAGCGCCAGAGGACAGGTGGCGTATAGGATCTATGGCTACACCTTC.

The V gene is TRBV9, the J gene TRBJ2-1; 7 nucleotides match TRBD2. The CDR3 consists of 13 residues. From germline, CDR1 is SGDLS and CDR2 YYNGEE. Trimming removed 6 bases from V and 8 bases from J; junction bases left unmatched: 8. CDR3: CASTRDYGDEQFF. CDR3 in DNA: TGTGCCAGCACCCGGGACTACGGCGATGAGCAGTTCTTC.

This clonotype was seen a few times. Germline is not matched at one junction end, which may reflect a read error. The CDR3: CANSVDPYGYTF. The CDR3 bases are TGTGCCAACAGCGTAGATCCCTATGGCTACACCTTC. V and J are TRBV7-2 and TRBJ1-2; D is undetermined. Germline V gives CDR1 SGHTA, CDR2 FQGNSA. This CDR3 contains 12 residues.

The rearrangement uses TRBV4-3 and TRBJ2-7, with unresolved D. There are 14 residues in the CDR3. V shed 0 bases and J shed 2 bases, with 8 bases lying between them. The germline V gene has CDR1 LGHNA and CDR2 YSLEER. The CDR3 DNA is TGCGCCAGCAGCCAAGAGAGCACTACCTACGAGCAGTACTTC. Translating it yields CASSQESTTYEQYF.

This clonotype was detected once. This sequence joins TRBV6-5 and TRBJ2-4; 9 bases fit TRBD1. The tail of the sequence fits TRBJ2-7 better, so the J call may be wrong. Germline loops: CDR1 MNHEY, CDR2 SVGAGI. CDR3 length: 16 residues. CDR3 DNA sequence: TGTGCCAGCAGTTACTCGTGGGACAGGGCCACCTACGAGCAGTACTTC. This gives the protein CASSYSWDRATYEQYF.

The chain couples TRBV6-2 or TRBV6-3 to TRBJ2-5, with D possibly TRBD2 on 7 matching bases. Near its end, the DNA agrees better with TRBJ2-7, so the J call may be wrong. Per the germline V gene, CDR1 is MNHEY and CDR2 is SVGEGT. The CDR3 loop spans 15 amino acids. CDR3 bases: TGTGCCATATCGACCTGGTCACGGGGGGCCCACGAGCAGTACTTC. As protein: CAISTWSRGAHEQYF.

The chain combines TRBV6-2 or TRBV6-3 with TRBJ2-5; tentative D call: TRBD2 (5 bases). This CDR3 comprises 15 residues. Germline V gives CDR1 MNHEY, CDR2 SVGEGT. V dropped 1 base and J dropped 3 bases, with 12 bases sitting between them. The CDR3 nucleotides are TGTGCCAGCAGTTACTTCCGGGAAAGGGAAGAGACCCAGTACTTC. Protein sequence: CASSYFREREETQYF.

About this clonotype itself: Relative to the germline gene, one junction end is altered; a read error may explain this. V and J are TRBV5-1 and TRBJ1-5, with 9 bases identical to TRBD1. The CDR3 sequence is 15 residues long. Germline values: CDR1 SGHRS, CDR2 YFSETQ. CDR3: CASSLGDRVNLPQHF. In DNA, the CDR3 is TGCGCCAGCAGCTTAGGGGACAGGGTCAATCTGCCCCAGCATTTT.